A single sample gave rise to the 23 T cell receptor beta chains below, sequenced in a study of long-term antiretroviral therapy in people with HIV. Run at survey level, the immunoSEQ assay was version v3.0. Sequencing used immunoSEQ multiplex PCR; TCRdb keeps in-frame clones, though not all of them. The sample shows 30,000 to 35,000 clones, roughly 80% of them seen only once. Material: unsorted PBMCs, obtained 0.4 years before starting antiretroviral therapy. The origin of the receptors is a man between 18 and 29 years old with HIV.

Only a few counts were recorded for this clone. The chain employs TRBV2 and TRBJ2-7; 8 nucleotides align to TRBD2. The CDR3 has 15 residues. Trimming removed 6 bases from V and 2 bases from J; junction bases left unmatched: 9. Looked up from germline, CDR1 is SNHLY and CDR2 is FYNNEI. This CDR3 reads CASRWGRGVPYEQYF. In nucleotides, the CDR3 is TGTGCCAGCAGATGGGGGCGGGGGGTACCCTACGAGCAGTACTTC.

The J gene is TRBJ2-3, the V gene TRBV5-1; TRBD1 is a possible D gene (6 bases). V shed 0 bases and J shed 0 bases, with 8 bases lying between them. Looked up from germline, CDR1 is SGHRS and CDR2 is YFSETQ. The CDR3 extends over 15 amino acids. The CDR3 DNA reads as TGCGCCAGCAGCTTGGAGGACAGTAGCACAGATACGCAGTATTTT. Translation gives CASSLEDSSTDTQYF.

This clone was seen a handful of times. The V gene is TRBV28, the J gene TRBJ1-2, with 11 bases lining up with TRBD1. This CDR3 contains 15 residues. V lost 5 bases and J lost 6; bases outside the gene matches: 8. Germline CDR1 MDHEN, CDR2 SYDVKM. The CDR3 is CASSVTGTGGDGYTF. CDR3 bases: TGTGCCAGCAGTGTCACCGGGACAGGGGGAGATGGCTACACCTTC.

The genes are TRBV7-9 and TRBJ2-3; D uncertain. Germline CDR1 and CDR2: SEHNR and FQNEAQ (reference sequence). V was pared by 5 bases and J by 3 bases, with 18 bases between. The length of the CDR3 is 16 residues. The DNA of the CDR3 is TGTGCCAGCAGCCCTCTGTTGAACTTAATAACAGATACGCAGTATTTT. Residues: CASSPLLNLITDTQYF.

This chain uses TRBV27 with TRBJ2-1; no reliable D call. CDR1 and CDR2 from the germline V gene are MNHEY and SMNVEV (reference sequence). The CDR3 length is 15 residues. The V and J ends lost 6 bases and 4 bases respectively, with 16 bases between them. CDR3: CASSAVQRRYNEQFF. As DNA, the CDR3 is TGTGCCAGCAGCGCAGTCCAGAGGCGGTACAATGAGCAGTTCTTC.

This clone has more than one count but fewer than ten. The genes are TRBV5-1 and TRBJ1-6; D gene unclear. The CDR3 totals 14 residues. In germline, CDR1 is SGHRS, CDR2 YFSETQ. Between the trimmed V and J ends, which lost 5 bases and 7 bases, there was a span of 13 bases. This CDR3 reads CASSRTETNSPLHF. The CDR3 DNA follows: TGCGCCAGCAGTCGGACGGAGACCAATTCACCCCTCCACTTT. Complete variable domain (other parts from reference TRBV5-1 and TRBJ1-6): KAGVTQTPRYLIKTRGQQVTLSCSPISGHRSVSWYQQTPGQGLQFLFEYFSETQRNKGNFPGRFSGRQFSNSRSEMNVSTLELGDSALYLCASSRTETNSPLHFGNGTRLTVT.

The chain uses TRBV7-9 and TRBJ2-5; D unclear. Germline loops: CDR1 SEHNR, CDR2 FQNEAQ (reference sequence). This CDR3 is 12 amino acids long. V lost 4 bases to trimming and J lost 6 bases, with 9 bases between them. The CDR3 coding sequence is TGTGCCAGCAGCTCAGACGGGCAGACCCAGTACTTC. It specifies CASSSDGQTQYF.

This chain links TRBV7-9 with TRBJ1-1; possible D gene TRBD1, 5 bases. This CDR3 comprises 12 residues. With 2 bases removed from V and 8 bases from J, the gap between germline ends came to 9 bases. Looked up from germline, CDR1 is SEHNR and CDR2 is FQNEAQ (reference sequence). CDR3 nucleotides: TGTGCCAGCAGCTTAAGGAGGGACGAAGCTTTCTTT. This codes for CASSLRRDEAFF.

V usage is TRBV7-2 and J usage is TRBJ1-5; possible D gene TRBD1, 6 bases. CDR3 size: 15 residues. With 0 bases removed from V and 4 bases from J, the gap between germline ends came to 10 bases. Germline assignment: CDR1 SGHTA and CDR2 FQGNSA. In DNA, the CDR3 is TGTGCCAGCAGCTTAGCAACAGGGAATAATCAGCCCCAGCATTTT. It yields the protein CASSLATGNNQPQHF.

The chain uses TRBV7-9 and TRBJ2-7, with TRBD2 matching 13 bases. Germline V gives CDR1 SEHNR, CDR2 FQNEAQ (reference sequence). V was pared by 3 bases and J by 5 bases, with 7 bases of the junction left unmatched. This CDR3 spans 16 amino acids. The CDR3 DNA is TGTGCCAGCAGCTTGCAAACTAGCGGGAGGGGAAACGAGCAGTACTTC. Translation: CASSLQTSGRGNEQYF.

This clone counts as medium-sized. This rearrangement joins TRBV6-1 to TRBJ1-5; D is possibly TRBD1 (5 bases). The ends were cut back, 3 bases at V and 0 bases at J, with 12 bases in the middle. Germline V gene data show CDR1 as MNHNS and CDR2 as SASEGT. The CDR3 loop spans 16 amino acids. CDR3 loop: CASSDLWGSSNQPQHF. DNA of the CDR3: TGTGCCAGCAGTGATTTGTGGGGGAGTAGCAATCAGCCCCAGCATTTT.

This clone appeared a single time. In DNA form, the CDR3 reads TGTGCCAGCAGCCGCGGGGACCGCGACGGCGAGCAGTACTTC. The encoded protein is CASSRGDRDGEQYF. This chain connects TRBV28 to TRBJ2-7; maybe TRBD2 (6 bases). Trimming stripped 6 bases from V and 6 bases from J, with 18 bases between. The CDR3 length is 14 residues. Germline values: CDR1 MDHEN, CDR2 SYDVKM. Based on the CDR3 plus reference TRBV28 and TRBJ2-7, the full variable domain is DVKVTQSSRYLVKRTGEKVFLECVQDMDHENMFWYRQDPGLGLRLIYFSYDVKMKEKGDIPEGYSVSREKKERFSLILESASTNQTSMYLCASSRGDRDGEQYFGPGTRLTVT.

The rearrangement joins TRBV28 to TRBJ2-1, with TRBD2 identical over 11 bases. CDR1 and CDR2 from the germline V gene are MDHEN and SYDVKM. V shed 7 bases and J 7 bases; nucleotides not matched to a gene: 12. This CDR3 is 16 amino acids long. The CDR3 region has the DNA TGTGCCAGCACTCCCCTGTCTAGCGGGAGGTGGAATGAGCAGTTCTTC. Encoded protein: CASTPLSSGRWNEQFF.

This chain uses TRBV6-5 with TRBJ2-7; D is possibly TRBD1 (6 bases). Germline lookup yields CDR1 MNHEY and CDR2 SVGAGI. Trimming left V 4 bases short and J 4 bases short, with 11 bases between. The CDR3 runs 13 residues. The CDR3 DNA follows: TGTGCCAGCAGTTCCTCGCAGGGGTACGAGCAGTACTTC. It translates to CASSSSQGYEQYF.

The J gene is TRBJ2-1, the V gene TRBV19, with TRBD2 matching over 9 bases. J was trimmed by 5 bases and V by 1 base; bases with no gene match: 3. CDR1 is LNHDA, CDR2 SQIVND, per germline (reference sequence). The CDR3 has 15 amino acids. Here the CDR3 DNA reads TGTGCCAGTAGTATAGGAGCGGGGGGAGACAATGAGCAGTTCTTC. Translating gives CASSIGAGGDNEQFF.

The chain combines TRBV4-2 with TRBJ1-3, with a weak D call TRBD1 (5 bases). V was clipped by 3 bases and J by 4 bases, with 19 bases between them. CDR1 and CDR2 from the germline V gene are LGHNA and YNFKEQ. The CDR3 consists of 17 residues. The CDR3 loop is CASSQATGPARGNTIYF. The CDR3 nucleotides read TGTGCCAGCAGCCAGGCCACAGGACCCGCACGGGGAAACACCATATATTTT.

The chain has TRBV6-5 and TRBJ1-2, with 11 bases matching TRBD1. With V trimmed by 5 bases and J by 4 bases, 3 bases remained unmatched. This CDR3 region has 14 residues. Germline values: CDR1 MNHEY, CDR2 SVGAGI. CDR3 amino acids: CASSRDRGGYGYTF. The CDR3 DNA follows: TGTGCCAGCAGTAGGGACAGGGGGGGCTATGGCTACACCTTC.

This clone occurred a few times. V is TRBV5-1 and J is TRBJ1-6; 10 bases match TRBD1. V shed 5 bases and J 11 bases; nucleotides not matched to a gene: 7. Per germline, CDR1 SGHRS and CDR2 YFSETQ. The CDR3 covers 14 residues. The CDR3 DNA sequence: TGCGCCAGCAGTTCAGGGACAGGGGAGACACCCCTCCACTTT. It codes for CASSSGTGETPLHF.

V is TRBV5-1 and J is TRBJ2-5; D perhaps matches TRBD1 (5 bases). V gave up 0 bases and J gave up 2 bases, with 11 bases separating them. This CDR3 is built from 15 residues. The germline V gene encodes CDR1 SGHRS and CDR2 YFSETQ. CDR3 region: CASSLDTGPQETQYF. The CDR3 nucleotides read TGCGCCAGCAGCTTGGATACAGGTCCTCAAGAGACCCAGTACTTC. Drawing the rest from reference TRBV5-1 and TRBJ2-5, the complete variable domain is KAGVTQTPRYLIKTRGQQVTLSCSPISGHRSVSWYQQTPGQGLQFLFEYFSETQRNKGNFPGRFSGRQFSNSRSEMNVSTLELGDSALYLCASSLDTGPQETQYFGPGTRLLVL.

CDR3 nucleotides: TGTGCCAGCAGCTCCGGACAGGGCCTTAATGAAAAACTGTTTTTT. Translating it yields CASSSGQGLNEKLFF. The V gene is TRBV7-9, the J gene TRBJ1-4; 8 nucleotides match TRBD1. Germline lookup yields CDR1 SEHNR and CDR2 FQNEAQ (reference sequence). CDR3 length equals 15 residues. Trimming at V came to 4 bases and at J to 4 bases, leaving 5 bases not matched to a gene.

J is TRBJ1-5 and V is TRBV28; D is uncertain. The CDR3 runs 11 residues. Germline CDR1 is MDHEN and CDR2 is SYDVKM. Trimming took 3 bases from V and 5 from J, leaving 2 bases between them. The CDR3 loop is CASSFDQPQHF. The CDR3 DNA reads TGTGCCAGCAGTTTCGATCAGCCCCAGCATTTT.

The V gene is TRBV5-1, the J gene TRBJ2-1; possibly TRBD1 for D (6 bases). Germline V gene sequence: CDR1 SGHRS, CDR2 YFSETQ. This CDR3 has 15 residues. The V gene lost 7 bases and the J gene lost 4 bases, with 18 bases spanning the gap. The CDR3 coding sequence is TGCGCCAGCCAAACAGGGCCTTCGGGTTACAATGAGCAGTTCTTC. Translation: CASQTGPSGYNEQFF.

This clone was observed a single time. The chain uses TRBV28 and TRBJ2-1; no definite D call. The CDR3 is 11 residues long. Between the trimmed V and J ends, which lost 3 bases and 9 bases, there was a span of 6 bases. Germline values: CDR1 MDHEN, CDR2 SYDVKM. The CDR3, as DNA: TGTGCCAGCAGTTTCTCCAGTGAGCAGTTCTTC. Residues: CASSFSSEQFF.